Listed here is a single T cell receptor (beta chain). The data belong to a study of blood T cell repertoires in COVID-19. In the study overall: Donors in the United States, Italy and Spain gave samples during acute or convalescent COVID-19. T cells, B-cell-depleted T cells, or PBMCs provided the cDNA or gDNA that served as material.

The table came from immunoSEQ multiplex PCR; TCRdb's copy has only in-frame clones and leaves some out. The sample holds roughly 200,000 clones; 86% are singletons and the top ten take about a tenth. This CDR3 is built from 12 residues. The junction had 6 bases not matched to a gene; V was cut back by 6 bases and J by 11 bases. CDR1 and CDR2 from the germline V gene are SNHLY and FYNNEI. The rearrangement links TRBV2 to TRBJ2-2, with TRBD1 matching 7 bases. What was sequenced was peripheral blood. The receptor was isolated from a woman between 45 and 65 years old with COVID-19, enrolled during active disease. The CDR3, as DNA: TGTGCCAGCAGGTTCGACAGGGACGAGCTGTTTTTT. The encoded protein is CASRFDRDELFF.